This T cell receptor beta chain is drawn from a study of blood T cell repertoires in COVID-19. In the study overall: The analysed material was cDNA or gDNA that came from T cells, B-cell-depleted T cells, or PBMCs.

As processed by the authors: Counts of nucleated cells, estimated from reference gene primer amplification, were obtained. Clones were sequenced by immunoSEQ multiplex PCR, and TCRdb holds only the in-frame ones, with some missing. D and trimming come from the DNA, and the V and J calls and clone size come from that table. The sample holds more than 80,000 clones, roughly 90% seen once. V shed 6 bases and J shed 0 bases, with 21 bases lying between them. Germline lookup yields CDR1 MGHRA and CDR2 YSYEKL. CDR3 length: 18 amino acids. V and J are TRBV4-1 and TRBJ1-3, with unresolved D. The source of this sequence is a human donor with active COVID-19. The donor label of this sample is uncertain. Input material: peripheral blood. The DNA for the CDR3 is TGCGCCAGCAGTCGGATTATGGGCCGGGATTCCTCTGGAAACACCATATATTTT. The encoded protein is CASSRIMGRDSSGNTIYF.